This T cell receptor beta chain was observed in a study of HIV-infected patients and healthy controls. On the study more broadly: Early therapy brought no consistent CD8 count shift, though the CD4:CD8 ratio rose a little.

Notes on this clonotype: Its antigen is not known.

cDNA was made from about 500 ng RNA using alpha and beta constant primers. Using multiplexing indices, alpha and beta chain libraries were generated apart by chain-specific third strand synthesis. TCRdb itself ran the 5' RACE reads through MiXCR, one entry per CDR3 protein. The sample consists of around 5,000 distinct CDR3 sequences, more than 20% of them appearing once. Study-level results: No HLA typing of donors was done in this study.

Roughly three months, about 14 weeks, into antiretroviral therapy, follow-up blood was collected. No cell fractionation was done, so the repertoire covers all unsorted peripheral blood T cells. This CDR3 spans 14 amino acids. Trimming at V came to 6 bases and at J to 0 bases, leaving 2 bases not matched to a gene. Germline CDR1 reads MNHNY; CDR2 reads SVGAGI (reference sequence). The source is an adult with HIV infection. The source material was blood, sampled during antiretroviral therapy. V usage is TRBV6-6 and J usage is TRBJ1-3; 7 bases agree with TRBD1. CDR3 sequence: CASSRTGSGNTIYF. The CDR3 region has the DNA TGTGCCAGCAGCCGGACAGGCTCTGGAAACACCATATATTTT.